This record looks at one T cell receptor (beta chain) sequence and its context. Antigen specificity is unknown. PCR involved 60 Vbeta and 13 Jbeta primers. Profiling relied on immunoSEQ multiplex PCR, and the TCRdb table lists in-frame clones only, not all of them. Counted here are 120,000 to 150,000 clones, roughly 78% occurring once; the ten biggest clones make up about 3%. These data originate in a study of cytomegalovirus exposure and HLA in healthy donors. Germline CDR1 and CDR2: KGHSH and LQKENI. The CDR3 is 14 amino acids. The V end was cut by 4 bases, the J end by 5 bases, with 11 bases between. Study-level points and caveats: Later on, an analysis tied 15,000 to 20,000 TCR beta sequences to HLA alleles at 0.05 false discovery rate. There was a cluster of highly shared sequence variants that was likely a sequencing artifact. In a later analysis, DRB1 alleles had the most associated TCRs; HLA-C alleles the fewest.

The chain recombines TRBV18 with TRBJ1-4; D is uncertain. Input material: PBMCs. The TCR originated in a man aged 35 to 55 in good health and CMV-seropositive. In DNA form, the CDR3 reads TGTGCCAGCTCACTAGCTAAAGGAAATGAAAAACTGTTTTTT. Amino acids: CASSLAKGNEKLFF. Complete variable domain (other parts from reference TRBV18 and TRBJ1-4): NAGVMQNPRHLVRRRGQEARLRCSPMKGHSHVYWYRQLPEEGLKFMVYLQKENIIDESGMPKERFSAEFPKEGPSILRIQQVVRGDSAAYFCASSLAKGNEKLFFGSGTQLSVL.